The 25 T cell receptor beta chains given below trace back to one sample, sequenced in a study of cytomegalovirus exposure and HLA in healthy donors. A multiplex PCR was run with 60 Vbeta primers and 13 Jbeta primers. The repertoire was sequenced with immunoSEQ multiplex PCR; TCRdb's copy has only in-frame clones and lacks some. The repertoire consists of under 200,000 clones, with around 78% occurring once and the leading ten covering 13% to 15%. Sequenced: PBMCs. All receptors come from a woman between 25 and 40 years old in good health and CMV-seropositive.

This clone was picked up a small number of times. V and J are TRBV5-6 and TRBJ1-1; perhaps TRBD1 as D (5 bases). CDR1 and CDR2 (germline): SGHDT, YYEEEE. The length of the CDR3 is 15 residues. The V end was cut by 0 bases, the J end by 1 base, with 10 bases between. As DNA, the CDR3 is TGTGCCAGCAGCTTGGTTCCAGGGTGGAACACTGAAGCTTTCTTT. Its translation is CASSLVPGWNTEAFF. The whole variable domain, remainder taken from reference TRBV5-6 and TRBJ1-1, is DAGVTQSPTHLIKTRGQQVTLRCSPKSGHDTVSWYQQALGQGPQFIFQYYEEEERQRGNFPDRFSGHQFPNYSSELNVNALLLGDSALYLCASSLVPGWNTEAFFGQGTRLTVV.

The chain employs TRBV4-1 and TRBJ1-1, with D uncertain. Per the germline V gene, CDR1 is MGHRA and CDR2 is YSYEKL. The CDR3 is 16 amino acids. Trimming took 0 bases from V and 0 from J, leaving 11 bases between them. The CDR3 reads CASSQDSNSMNTEAFF. Written as DNA, the CDR3 is TGCGCCAGCAGCCAAGATTCGAATAGCATGAACACTGAAGCTTTCTTT.

This clone was observed a few times. The rearrangement uses TRBV9 and TRBJ1-4; D call uncertain. From germline, CDR1 is SGDLS and CDR2 YYNGEE. The CDR3 has 15 residues. V lost 0 bases and J lost 13, with 19 bases in between. The CDR3, as DNA: TGTGCCAGCAGCGTAGGAGGTGCTCTCCACTCAAGACTGTTTTTT. Its translation: CASSVGGALHSRLFF.

The chain carries TRBV7-2 and TRBJ1-5; 7 bases fit TRBD1. The junction had 3 bases not matched to a gene; V was cut back by 2 bases and J by 2 bases. From germline, CDR1 is SGHTA and CDR2 FQGNSA. CDR3 size: 15 residues. The CDR3 spells CASSLSRGGNQPQHF. The CDR3 nucleotides read TGTGCCAGCAGCTTATCCAGGGGGGGCAATCAGCCCCAGCATTTT.

The chain carries TRBV4-3 and TRBJ1-3; 11 bases map to TRBD1. CDR3 size: 16 residues. Trimming at V came to 3 bases and at J to 8 bases, leaving 9 bases not matched to a gene. CDR1 and CDR2 from the germline V gene are LGHNA and YSLEER. For the CDR3, the DNA is TGCGCCAGCAGCCAGCGCCCGGGACAGGGGGTAGACACCATATATTTT. This codes for CASSQRPGQGVDTIYF.

V usage is TRBV30 and J usage is TRBJ2-1, with 12 bases aligning to TRBD2. V lost 3 bases, J lost 2 bases, and 5 bases stayed unmatched. The germline CDR1 and CDR2 sequences are GTSNPN and SVGIG (reference sequence). There are 16 residues in the CDR3. CDR3 DNA: TGTGCCTGGAGGGGGAGGACTAGCGGGACCTACAATGAGCAGTTCTTC. This sequence encodes CAWRGRTSGTYNEQFF.

V and J are TRBV7-9 and TRBJ2-5; TRBD1 might be the D (6 bases). V was cut by 6 bases and J by 5 bases, with 10 bases left in between. CDR3 length: 12 residues. Germline V gene lookup returns CDR1 SEHNR and CDR2 FQNEAQ (reference sequence). The CDR3 DNA sequence: TGTGCCAGCAGTCTTCAGGGGGAGACCCAGTACTTC. This translates into CASSLQGETQYF.

This clone appeared a few times. The chain is built from TRBV6-1 and TRBJ2-1; 8 bases are a match to TRBD2. The CDR3 covers 15 residues. Germline CDR1 is MNHNS and CDR2 is SASEGT. V lost 4 bases to trimming and J lost 5 bases; unmatched junction nucleotides: 7. CDR3 DNA: TGTGCCAGCAGTGGGGTAACTAGCGGTAACAATGAGCAGTTCTTC. Its translation is CASSGVTSGNNEQFF.

Note on this clone: The germline gene is not matched at one end of the junction; a read error may be the cause. The chain is built from TRBV7-7 and TRBJ2-5; 13 positions match TRBD2. The CDR3 is made up of 15 amino acids. Germline assignment: CDR1 SSHAT and CDR2 FNYEAQ (reference sequence). The CDR3 nucleotides are TGTGCTAGCAGCGTGACTAGCGGGGGGAGAGAGACCCAGTACTTC. It translates to CASSVTSGGRETQYF.

The V gene is TRBV11-1, the J gene TRBJ2-1; D might be TRBD1 (6 bases). Germline CDR1 SGHAT, CDR2 FQDESV (reference sequence). The CDR3 length is 13 residues. The ends were cut back, 1 base at V and 10 bases at J, with 11 bases in the middle. CDR3 residues: CASSLERQAEQFF. CDR3 nucleotide sequence: TGTGCCAGCAGCTTAGAAAGACAGGCAGAGCAGTTCTTC.

V gene TRBV4-3 combines with J gene TRBJ2-3; the D gene is possibly TRBD1 (6 bases). The length of the CDR3 is 18 residues. V was clipped by 1 base and J by 2 bases, with 19 bases between them. Germline CDR1 and CDR2: LGHNA and YSLEER. The CDR3 DNA follows: TGCGCCAGCAGCCAAGGTGGGGGCCTAGCATGGGACACAGATACGCAGTATTTT. Protein: CASSQGGGLAWDTDTQYF.

The chain uses TRBV7-2 and TRBJ2-7; D not certain. Germline lookup yields CDR1 SGHTA and CDR2 FQGNSA. This CDR3 spans 13 amino acids. The V and J ends lost 5 bases and 1 base respectively, with 9 bases between them. CDR3 coding DNA: TGTGCCAGCAGCGCCAAAGCGTCCTACGAGCAGTACTTC. Residues: CASSAKASYEQYF.

This clone showed up just once. J is TRBJ1-5 and V is TRBV6-1; D uncertain. With 5 bases removed from V and 9 bases from J, the gap between germline ends came to 11 bases. The CDR3 is 12 residues long. Germline loops: CDR1 MNHNS, CDR2 SASEGT. CDR3 nucleotides: TGTGCCAGCAGTACCCGCACGGGGCCCCAGCATTTT. Encoded protein: CASSTRTGPQHF.

This sequence joins TRBV19 and TRBJ2-5; 14 nucleotides line up with TRBD2. Germline CDR1 is LNHDA and CDR2 is SQIVND (reference sequence). V lost 4 bases and J lost 5; bases outside the gene matches: 9. The CDR3 spans 17 residues. CDR3 sequence: CASSNRLAGGPGETQYF. CDR3 nucleotide sequence: TGTGCCAGTAGTAACAGACTAGCGGGAGGGCCCGGGGAGACCCAGTACTTC.

The V and J genes are TRBV15 and TRBJ1-3, with 8 bases matching TRBD1. This CDR3 is built from 15 residues. The V gene end was trimmed by 1 base and the J gene end by 3 bases; junction bases not matched to a gene: 2. Per the germline V gene, CDR1 is LNHNV and CDR2 is YYDKDF (reference sequence). Written as DNA, the CDR3 is TGTGCCACCAGCAGAGGACAGGGGTATGGAAACACCATATATTTT. Encoded protein: CATSRGQGYGNTIYF.

The rearrangement links TRBV9 to TRBJ2-7; 7 positions match TRBD2. CDR1 SGDLS and CDR2 YYNGEE come from the germline V gene. This CDR3 contains 13 residues. V was pared by 4 bases and J by 4 bases, with 5 bases of the junction left unmatched. This chain's CDR3 is CASSPGLRYEQYF. The CDR3 DNA reads as TGTGCCAGCAGCCCGGGACTAAGATACGAGCAGTACTTC.

The chain employs TRBV6-5 and TRBJ1-2, with D possibly matching TRBD1 (5 bases). This CDR3 comprises 14 residues. Trimming took off 6 bases at V and 0 bases at J, with 11 bases between the two ends. Germline-derived CDR1 and CDR2 are MNHEY and SVGAGI. The CDR3 bases are TGTGCCAGCAGCGCCAGGGCCACTAACTATGGCTACACCTTC. Encoded protein: CASSARATNYGYTF.

The gene calls are TRBV12-5 and TRBJ2-6, with D hard to call. CDR3 length equals 18 residues. Trimming took off 0 bases at V and 0 bases at J, with 12 bases between the two ends. Germline V gives CDR1 LGHNT, CDR2 FRNRAP. CDR3 sequence (DNA): TGTGCTAGTGGTTTGGTACTCAACGTCCACTCTGGGGCCAACGTCCTGACTTTC. Translated: CASGLVLNVHSGANVLTF.

This clone was detected only a few times. The chain combines TRBV5-1 with TRBJ1-2; 7 bases fit TRBD1. Trimming took 2 bases from V and 3 from J; bases not matched to a gene: 7. The CDR3 spans 15 residues. CDR1 SGHRS and CDR2 YFSETQ come from the germline V gene. This CDR3 reads CASSFEGAVDYGYTF. The CDR3 coding sequence is TGCGCCAGCAGCTTTGAGGGGGCAGTTGACTATGGCTACACCTTC.

This rearrangement joins TRBV6-1 to TRBJ1-1; TRBD1 aligns across 11 bases. The CDR3 sequence is 13 residues long. Germline V CDR1 and CDR2: MNHNS, SASEGT. Trimming took 8 bases from V and 10 from J; bases not matched to a gene: 9. CDR3 in DNA: TGTGCCAGCGTTTGGACAGGGGGCATGGTAGCTTTCTTT. Translating it yields CASVWTGGMVAFF.

The chain uses TRBV9 and TRBJ1-1, with D unresolved. V shed 0 bases and J shed 5 bases, with 11 bases lying between them. Per the germline V gene, CDR1 is SGDLS and CDR2 is YYNGEE. This CDR3 region has 14 residues. The CDR3 bases are TGTGCCAGCAGCGTAGGATGGTTGAGAACTGAAGCTTTCTTT. Translated, it gives CASSVGWLRTEAFF.

In this sample, this clone turned up a few times. The rearrangement joins TRBV15 to TRBJ2-7; D possibly corresponds to TRBD1 (6 bases). Germline V CDR1 and CDR2: LNHNV, YYDKDF (reference sequence). V was pared by 4 bases and J by 0 bases, with 13 bases between. CDR3 length: 15 residues. CDR3 residues: CATSKRQANSYEQYF. The CDR3 DNA follows: TGTGCCACCAGCAAAAGACAGGCGAACTCCTACGAGCAGTACTTC.

This chain connects TRBV28 to TRBJ2-7; D gene unclear. Germline V gene sequence: CDR1 MDHEN, CDR2 SYDVKM. This CDR3 region has 14 residues. The V end was cut by 3 bases, the J end by 3 bases, with 12 bases between. The CDR3 DNA reads TGTGCCAGCAGTTTTTACGGGTTAAGCTACGAGCAGTACTTC. This translates into CASSFYGLSYEQYF.

To note about this clone: The junction shows a germline mismatch at one end, possibly a read error. The chain employs TRBV28 and TRBJ1-4; D unresolved. This CDR3 contains 12 residues. Per the germline V gene, CDR1 is MDHEN and CDR2 is SYDVKM. CDR3 coding DNA: TGTGCCAGCAGTCTATGGAGTGAAAAACTGTTTTTT. This encodes CASSLWSEKLFF. Drawing the rest from reference TRBV28 and TRBJ1-4, the complete variable domain is DVKVTQSSRYLVKRTGEKVFLECVQDMDHENMFWYRQDPGLGLRLIYFSYDVKMKEKGDIPEGYSVSREKKERFSLILESASTNQTSMYLCASSLWSEKLFFGSGTQLSVL.

The rearrangement joins TRBV19 to TRBJ1-1, with D possibly matching TRBD1 (6 bases). The germline V gene has CDR1 LNHDA and CDR2 SQIVND (reference sequence). Between the trimmed V and J ends, which lost 8 bases and 8 bases, there was a span of 12 bases. CDR3 length: 11 amino acids. The CDR3 protein is CASAPGQEAFF. DNA for the CDR3: TGTGCCAGTGCTCCGGGACAAGAAGCTTTCTTT.